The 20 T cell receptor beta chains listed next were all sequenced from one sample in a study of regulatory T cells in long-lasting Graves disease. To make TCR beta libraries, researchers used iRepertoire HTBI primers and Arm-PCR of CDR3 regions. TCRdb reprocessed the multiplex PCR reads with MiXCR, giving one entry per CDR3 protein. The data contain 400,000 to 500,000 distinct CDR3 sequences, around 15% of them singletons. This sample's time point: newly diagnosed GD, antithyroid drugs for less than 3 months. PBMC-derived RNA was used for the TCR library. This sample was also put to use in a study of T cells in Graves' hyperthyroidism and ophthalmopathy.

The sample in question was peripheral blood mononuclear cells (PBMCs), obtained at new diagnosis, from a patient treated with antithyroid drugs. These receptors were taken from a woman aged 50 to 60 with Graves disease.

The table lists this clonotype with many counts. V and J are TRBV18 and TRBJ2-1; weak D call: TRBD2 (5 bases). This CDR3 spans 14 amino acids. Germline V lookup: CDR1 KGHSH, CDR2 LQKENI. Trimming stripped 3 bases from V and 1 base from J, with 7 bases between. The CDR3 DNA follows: TGTGCCAGCTCACCGACTACGTCCTACAATGAGCAGTTCTTC. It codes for CASSPTTSYNEQFF.

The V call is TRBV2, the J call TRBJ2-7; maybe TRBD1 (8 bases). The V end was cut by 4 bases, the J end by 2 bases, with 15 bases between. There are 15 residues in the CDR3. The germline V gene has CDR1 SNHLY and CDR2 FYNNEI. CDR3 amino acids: CASSAGGGGTYEQYF. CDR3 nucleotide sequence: TGTGCCAGCAGTGCAGGGGGCGGGGGAACCTACGAGCAGTACTTC. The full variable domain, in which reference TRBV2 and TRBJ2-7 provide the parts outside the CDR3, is EPEVTQTPSHQVTQMGQEVILRCVPISNHLYFYWYRQILGQKVEFLVSFYNNEISEKSEIFDDQFSVERPDGSNFTLKIRSTKLEDSAMYFCASSAGGGGTYEQYFGPGTRLTVT.

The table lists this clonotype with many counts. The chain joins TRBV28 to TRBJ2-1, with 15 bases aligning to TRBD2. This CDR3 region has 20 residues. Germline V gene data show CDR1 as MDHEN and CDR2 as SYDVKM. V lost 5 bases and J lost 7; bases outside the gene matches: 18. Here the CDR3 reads CASSLPFSITGTSGGNEQFF. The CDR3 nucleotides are TGTGCCAGCAGTCTCCCATTCTCTATAACCGGGACTAGCGGGGGGAATGAGCAGTTCTTC.

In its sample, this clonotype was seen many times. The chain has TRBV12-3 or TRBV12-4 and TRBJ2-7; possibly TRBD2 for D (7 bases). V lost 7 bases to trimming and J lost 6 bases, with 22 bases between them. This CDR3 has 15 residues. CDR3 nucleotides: TGTGCCAGCAACATACAGGGAGGGCCACTATCCGAGCAGTACTTC. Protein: CASNIQGGPLSEQYF.

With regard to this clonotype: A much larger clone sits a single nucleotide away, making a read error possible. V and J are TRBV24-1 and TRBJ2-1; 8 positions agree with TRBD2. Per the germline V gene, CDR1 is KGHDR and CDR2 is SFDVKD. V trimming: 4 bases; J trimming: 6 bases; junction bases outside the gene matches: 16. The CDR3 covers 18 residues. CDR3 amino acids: CATSDNFSNGRAPNEQFF. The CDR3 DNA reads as TGTGCCACCAGTGACAACTTCTCTAACGGGAGGGCCCCCAATGAGCAGTTCTTC.

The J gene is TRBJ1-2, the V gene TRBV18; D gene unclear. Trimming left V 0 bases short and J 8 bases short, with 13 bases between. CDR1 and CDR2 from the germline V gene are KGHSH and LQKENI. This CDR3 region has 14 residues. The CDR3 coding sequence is TGTGCCAGCTCACCACCGACGGGGAGGAAAGGCTACACCTTC. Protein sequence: CASSPPTGRKGYTF. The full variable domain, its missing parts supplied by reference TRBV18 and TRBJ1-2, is NAGVMQNPRHLVRRRGQEARLRCSPMKGHSHVYWYRQLPEEGLKFMVYLQKENIIDESGMPKERFSAEFPKEGPSILRIQQVVRGDSAAYFCASSPPTGRKGYTFGSGTRLTVV.

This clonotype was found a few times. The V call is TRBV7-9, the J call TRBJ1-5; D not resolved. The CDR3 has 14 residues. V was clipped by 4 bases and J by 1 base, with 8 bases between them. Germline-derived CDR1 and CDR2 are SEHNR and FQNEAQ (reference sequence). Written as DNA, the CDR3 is TGTGCCAGCAGCTCCTGGATGAGCAATCAGCCCCAGCATTTT. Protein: CASSSWMSNQPQHF. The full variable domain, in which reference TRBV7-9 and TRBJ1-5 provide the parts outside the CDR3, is DTGVSQNPRHKITKRGQNVTFRCDPISEHNRLYWYRQTLGQGPEFLTYFQNEAQLEKSRLLSDRFSAERPKGSFSTLEIQRTEQGDSAMYLCASSSWMSNQPQHFGDGTRLSIL.

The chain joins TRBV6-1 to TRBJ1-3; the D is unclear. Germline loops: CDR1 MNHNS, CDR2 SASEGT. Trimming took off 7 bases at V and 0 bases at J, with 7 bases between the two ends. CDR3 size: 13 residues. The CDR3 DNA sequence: TGTGCCAGCATTTCTGACTCTGGAAACACCATATATTTT. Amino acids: CASISDSGNTIYF.

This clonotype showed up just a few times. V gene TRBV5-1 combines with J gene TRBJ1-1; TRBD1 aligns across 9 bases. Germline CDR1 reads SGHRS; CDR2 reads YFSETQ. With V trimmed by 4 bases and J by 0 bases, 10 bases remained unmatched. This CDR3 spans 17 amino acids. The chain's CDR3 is CASSHYRQGDMNTEAFF. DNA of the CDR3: TGCGCCAGCAGCCATTATAGACAGGGGGACATGAACACTGAAGCTTTCTTT.

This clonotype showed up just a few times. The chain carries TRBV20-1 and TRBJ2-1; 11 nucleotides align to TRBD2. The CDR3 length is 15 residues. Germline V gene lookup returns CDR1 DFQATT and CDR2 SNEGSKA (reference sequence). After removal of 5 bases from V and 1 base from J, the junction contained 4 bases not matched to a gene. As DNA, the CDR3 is TGCAGTGCTTGGACTAGCGGGCCTTCCTACAATGAGCAGTTCTTC. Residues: CSAWTSGPSYNEQFF.

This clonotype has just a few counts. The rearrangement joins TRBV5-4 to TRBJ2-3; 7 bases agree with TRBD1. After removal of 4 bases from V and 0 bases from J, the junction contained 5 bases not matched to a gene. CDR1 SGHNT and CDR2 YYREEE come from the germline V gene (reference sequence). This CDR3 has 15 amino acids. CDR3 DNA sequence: TGTGCCAGCAGCCAACAGGGGTCGAGCACAGATACGCAGTATTTT. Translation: CASSQQGSSTDTQYF.

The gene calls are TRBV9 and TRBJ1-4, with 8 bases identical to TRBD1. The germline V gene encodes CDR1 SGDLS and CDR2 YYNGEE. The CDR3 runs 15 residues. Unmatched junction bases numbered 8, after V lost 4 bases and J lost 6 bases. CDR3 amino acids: CASSSDQGAYEKLFF. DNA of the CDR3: TGTGCCAGCAGCTCAGACCAGGGGGCATATGAAAAACTGTTTTTT.

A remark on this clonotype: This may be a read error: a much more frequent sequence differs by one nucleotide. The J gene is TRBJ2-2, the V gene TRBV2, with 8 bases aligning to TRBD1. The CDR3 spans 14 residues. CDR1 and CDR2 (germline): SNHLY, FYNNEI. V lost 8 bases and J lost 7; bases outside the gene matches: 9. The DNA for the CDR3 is TGTGCCAGCTGTCGGCAGGGGGCGAACGGGGAGCTGTTTTTT. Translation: CASCRQGANGELFF.

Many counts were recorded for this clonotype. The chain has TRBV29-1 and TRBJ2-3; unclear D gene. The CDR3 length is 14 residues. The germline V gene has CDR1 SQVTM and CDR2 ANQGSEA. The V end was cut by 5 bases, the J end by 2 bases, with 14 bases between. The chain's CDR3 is CSVLHGLHTDTQYF. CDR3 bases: TGCAGCGTTTTACATGGTCTGCACACAGATACGCAGTATTTT.

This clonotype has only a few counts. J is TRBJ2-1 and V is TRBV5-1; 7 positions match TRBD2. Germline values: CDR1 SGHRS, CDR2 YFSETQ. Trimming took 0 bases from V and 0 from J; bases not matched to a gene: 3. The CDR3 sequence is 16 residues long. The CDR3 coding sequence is TGCGCCAGCAGCTTGGAGACTAGCTCCTCCTACAATGAGCAGTTCTTC. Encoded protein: CASSLETSSSYNEQFF.

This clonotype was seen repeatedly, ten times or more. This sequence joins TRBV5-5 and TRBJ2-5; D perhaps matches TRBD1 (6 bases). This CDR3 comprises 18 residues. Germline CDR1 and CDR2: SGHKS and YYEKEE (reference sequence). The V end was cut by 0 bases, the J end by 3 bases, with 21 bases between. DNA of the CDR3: TGTGCCAGCAGCTTGGGACTTATCCGGAGGACAGTGGAAGAGACCCAGTACTTC. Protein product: CASSLGLIRRTVEETQYF.

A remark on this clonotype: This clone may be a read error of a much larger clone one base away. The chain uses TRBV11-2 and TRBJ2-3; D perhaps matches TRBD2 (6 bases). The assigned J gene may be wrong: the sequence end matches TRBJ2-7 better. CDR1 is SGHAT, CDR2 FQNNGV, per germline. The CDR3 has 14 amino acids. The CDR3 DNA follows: TGTGCCAGCAGCTTCCCGCGGGGAGTTCACGAGCAGTACTTC. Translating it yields CASSFPRGVHEQYF.

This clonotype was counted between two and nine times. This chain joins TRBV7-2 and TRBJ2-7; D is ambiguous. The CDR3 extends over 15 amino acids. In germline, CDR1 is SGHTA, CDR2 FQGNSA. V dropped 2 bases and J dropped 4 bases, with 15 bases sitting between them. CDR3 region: CASSLRTAAGYEQYF. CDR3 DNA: TGTGCCAGCAGCTTACGGACGGCGGCCGGGTACGAGCAGTACTTC.

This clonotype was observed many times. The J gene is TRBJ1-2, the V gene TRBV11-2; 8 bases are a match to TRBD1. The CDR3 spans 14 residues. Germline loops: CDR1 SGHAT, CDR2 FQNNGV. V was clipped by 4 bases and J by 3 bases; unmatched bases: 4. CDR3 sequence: CASSSDRGDYGYTF. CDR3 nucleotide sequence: TGTGCCAGCAGCTCCGACAGGGGAGACTATGGCTACACCTTC. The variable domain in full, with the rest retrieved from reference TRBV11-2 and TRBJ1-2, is EAGVAQSPRYKIIEKRQSVAFWCNPISGHATLYWYQQILGQGPKLLIQFQNNGVVDDSQLPKDRFSAERLKGVDSTLKIQPAKLEDSAVYLCASSSDRGDYGYTFGSGTRLTVV.

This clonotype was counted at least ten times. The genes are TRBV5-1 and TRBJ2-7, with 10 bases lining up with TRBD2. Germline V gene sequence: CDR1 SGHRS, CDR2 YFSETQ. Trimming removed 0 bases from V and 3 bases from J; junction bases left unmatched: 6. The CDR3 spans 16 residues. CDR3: CASSLAGLATSYEQYF. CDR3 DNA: TGCGCCAGCAGCTTGGCGGGACTAGCGACCAGCTACGAGCAGTACTTC.